The rows below give T cell receptor beta chains drawn from one sample of a study of blood T cell repertoires in COVID-19. Assay used: immunoSEQ multiplex PCR; TCRdb lists only in-frame clones, some missing. Of 300,000 to 500,000 clones listed, 88% were seen once; the top ten hold 0.95% to 1%. Material for sequencing was PBMCs or T cells enriched from blood (not recorded which). The receptor set was obtained from a woman in her thirties with acute COVID-19. Both conserved end residues are part of each CDR3. The D gene is left open where the match is weak.

d_gene	len	v_gene	CDR3aa
.	13	TRBV6-5	CASRVGLGNTIYF
TRBD1	14	TRBV5-1	CASLGQTSTGEQFF
.	13	TRBV4-1	CASSQVPDYGYTF
TRBD1	15	TRBV7-2	CASGKRQGSQETQYF
.	12	TRBV6-5	CATRRGAYGYTF
.	16	TRBV6-5	CASSYGRGSPTDTQYF
.	12	TRBV15	CATSRDWSGYTF
TRBD1	13	TRBV19	CASSTGQGDEQFF
TRBD2	12	TRBV7-8	CASRTAGGNKFF
TRBD1	14	TRBV2	CASSGTGGIQPQHF
TRBD1	13	TRBV30	CAWSRAGGEKLFF
.	13	TRBV7-2	CASSFTGNTEAFF
TRBD1	16	TRBV5-1	CASSTDRGHIVYEQYF
TRBD2	19	TRBV4-2	CASSQDRFGAGTTFNEQFF
.	14	TRBV28	CASSPAGFYYGYTF
.	15	TRBV11-2	CASSLGPGDNQPQHF
.	13	TRBV29-1	CSYLEANTGELFF
TRBD1	15	TRBV2	CASRGQGAFGNTIYF
.	13	TRBV2	CASSRESDYGYTF
.	16	TRBV2	CASSDLLSGGAAEAFF
.	15	TRBV15	CATSRNQASNQPQHF
TRBD1	16	TRBV14	CASSQEGTGGEETQYF
.	11	TRBV6-5	CASMFQTEAFF
.	13	TRBV12-3/TRBV12-4	CASNLQGNTEAFF
TRBD1	16	TRBV5-1	CASSLEGQARNEKLFF
TRBD2	15	TRBV7-3	CASSLAAGGPGEQFF
.	14	TRBV6-6	CASTKTDKGNTIYF
.	13	TRBV5-1	CASSPGPRDTQYF
TRBD1	15	TRBV6-5	CASTPTGLGGSPLHF
.	14	TRBV5-1	CASSLDSGNQPQHF
TRBD1	15	TRBV6-5	CASSYEARGVGKLFF
.	13	TRBV30	CAWSVQRNTEAFF
TRBD1	14	TRBV12-5	CASALGTENTEAFF
TRBD1	15	TRBV7-6	CASSSGQGANSPLHF
.	15	TRBV19	CASSIDDRKAAEAFF
.	14	TRBV24-1	CATSRGYSNQPQHF
.	14	TRBV15	CATSVSTAREKLFF
.	16	TRBV12-5	CASGLALGTYNSPLHF
TRBD2	18	TRBV18	CASSPSAFGLAGTDTQYF
.	15	TRBV9	CASSEVGGSASPLHF
.	17	TRBV27	CASSLRARLRTTDTQYF
.	14	TRBV6-5	CASNPDSDTGELFF
TRBD1	13	TRBV24-1	CATSDRQGYEQYF
TRBD1	15	TRBV24-1	CATSGDGTGNQPQHF
.	16	TRBV9	CASSADSFRSGNTIYF
TRBD2	14	TRBV6-5	CASSRAGGNAEQYF
TRBD2	19	TRBV30	CAWSLQSGGRIDSTDTQYF
.	13	TRBV7-9	CASRRGSNEKLFF
.	14	TRBV4-3	CASRDRITGTEAFF
.	13	TRBV7-9	CASSHSGSYEQYF
.	18	TRBV25-1	CASSMRQAQRGKSYEQYF
.	14	TRBV12-5	CASGLGANNSPLHF
.	13	TRBV2	CASSVGGAGELFF